The 7 T cell receptor beta chains below were found in one sample sequenced in a study of PD-L1 blockade in urothelial cancer. Time point described: peripheral blood 6 weeks after treatment start. Some clones are missing from TCRdb's copy, which holds only in-frame ones; the method was immunoSEQ multiplex PCR. The sample consists of around 80,000 clones, 80% to 95% of them appearing once. The specimen comprised PBMCs, sampled around atezolizumab (anti-PD-L1) treatment. These receptor sequences come from an elderly woman with urothelial cancer.

The chain links TRBV19 to TRBJ1-2; D might be TRBD1 (6 bases). This CDR3 is 14 amino acids long. The germline gives CDR1 LNHDA, CDR2 SQIVND (reference sequence). V lost 7 bases to trimming and J lost 6 bases, with 18 bases between them. CDR3 in amino acids: CASTQSRGFHGYTF. Here the CDR3 DNA reads TGTGCCAGTACCCAATCCAGGGGATTTCATGGCTACACCTTC. Combining the CDR3 with reference TRBV19 and TRBJ1-2 gives the whole variable domain DGGITQSPKYLFRKEGQNVTLSCEQNLNHDAMYWYRQDPGQGLRLIYYSQIVNDFQKGDIAEGYSVSREKKESFPLTVTSAQKNPTAFYLCASTQSRGFHGYTFGSGTRLTVV.

V is TRBV6-1 and J is TRBJ1-1; no clear D gene. With 3 bases removed from V and 0 bases from J, the gap between germline ends came to 8 bases. The CDR3 is 14 residues long. Germline V gene lookup returns CDR1 MNHNS and CDR2 SASEGT. The CDR3 DNA sequence: TGTGCCAGCAGTGAGCAGAACCTGAACACTGAAGCTTTCTTT. This encodes CASSEQNLNTEAFF.

The chain links TRBV27 to TRBJ2-7, with a possible D match to TRBD2 (6 bases). The germline V gene encodes CDR1 MNHEY and CDR2 SMNVEV (reference sequence). V was shortened by 10 bases and J by 7 bases, with 17 bases between the two germline ends. The CDR3 consists of 12 residues. Here the CDR3 DNA reads TGTGCCACCGGGACTCCCGCTAGAGAGCAGTACTTC. Translation: CATGTPAREQYF.

This clone has a handful of counts. This sequence joins TRBV2 and TRBJ1-3, with no clear D. The CDR3 is made up of 15 amino acids. Trimming cost V 6 bases and J 0 bases, with 12 bases left between them. Germline CDR1 SNHLY, CDR2 FYNNEI. The CDR3 DNA follows: TGTGCCAGCAGCCCCCGCGGGAACTCTGGAAACACCATATATTTT. It yields the protein CASSPRGNSGNTIYF. Full variable domain (missing parts from reference TRBV2 and TRBJ1-3): EPEVTQTPSHQVTQMGQEVILRCVPISNHLYFYWYRQILGQKVEFLVSFYNNEISEKSEIFDDQFSVERPDGSNFTLKIRSTKLEDSAMYFCASSPRGNSGNTIYFGEGSWLTVV.

This chain connects TRBV5-1 to TRBJ2-2, with 9 bases that match TRBD2. From germline, CDR1 is SGHRS and CDR2 YFSETQ. With V trimmed by 3 bases and J by 6 bases, 6 bases remained unmatched. The CDR3 covers 15 residues. The CDR3 reads CASSSVAGESGELFF. The CDR3 DNA reads as TGCGCCAGCAGCTCCGTAGCGGGAGAGTCCGGGGAGCTGTTTTTT.

The chain uses TRBV28 and TRBJ2-5; TRBD2 aligns across 8 bases. The CDR3 has 14 amino acids. V lost 6 bases, J lost 2 bases, and 5 bases stayed unmatched. Looked up from germline, CDR1 is MDHEN and CDR2 is SYDVKM. In DNA form, the CDR3 reads TGTGCCAGCAGCGGAGCGGGAGAGCAAGAGACCCAGTACTTC. Translating it yields CASSGAGEQETQYF.

The chain couples TRBV6-1 to TRBJ1-2, with 7 bases matching TRBD1. The V and J ends lost 7 bases and 7 bases, in that order; junction bases with no gene match: 6. The CDR3 is 12 amino acids. Per germline, CDR1 MNHNS and CDR2 SASEGT. The CDR3 reads CASTRQGTGYTF. In DNA form, the CDR3 reads TGTGCCAGCACCCGACAGGGAACTGGCTACACCTTC.